This T cell receptor (beta chain) stems from a study of Ad26.COV2.S vaccination and SARS-CoV-2 variants. Study information: Doses of Ad26.COV2.S were injected into muscle once or twice, 56 days apart. General observations from the study: Following vaccination, spike-specific CD8+ and CD4+ T cell responses reportedly exhibited substantial breadth.

Treatment meaning: some 19 received Ad26.COV2.S at low or high dose, single or two shots; about five received placebo; per-sample allocation not given. Day 63 after the first vaccine or placebo injection was the time point for sampling. The CDR3 consists of 13 residues. The V end was cut by 5 bases, the J end by 8 bases, with 12 bases between. Looked up from germline, CDR1 is SGHNT and CDR2 is YENEEA. TCRdb's table, derived via immunoSEQ multiplex PCR, lists solely in-frame clones and lacks some. The sample lists 400,000 to 500,000 clones, about 91% occurring once. Remarks on this clone: The antigen is undetermined.

This sequence joins TRBV11-3 and TRBJ2-2; D possibly corresponds to TRBD1 (5 bases). The source of this sequence is a person aged 18-65 years who received the Ad26.COV2.S COVID-19 vaccine or a placebo. This sample comprised peripheral blood, obtained in a trial of Ad26.COV2.S vaccine versus placebo. CDR3 region: CASSVGAAGELFF. The CDR3 DNA reads as TGTGCCAGCAGCGTTGGGGCTGCAGGGGAGCTGTTTTTT.